The rows below give T cell receptor beta chains drawn from one sample of a study of shared clonotypes between healthy human individuals. Sequenced by immunoSEQ multiplex PCR; TCRdb stores in-frame clones only, minus some. The data hold 2 million to 2.5 million clones, with nearly 97% observed a single time. The specimen was naive CD4+ T cells sorted from blood. These receptors were obtained from a young man in good health. Both conserved end residues are trimmed from each CDR3. The D gene is left open where the match is weak.

CDR3aa	j_gene	v_gene	d_gene
ASSTQGREQY	TRBJ2-7	TRBV18	TRBD1
ASSPTTGPYEQY	TRBJ2-7	TRBV18	-
SALSGLGYEQY	-	TRBV29-1	-
ASSQLLSGGPHEQF	TRBJ2-1	TRBV14	TRBD2
ASSPEGRYGYT	TRBJ1-2	TRBV18	-
ATSRGQSLGAENTIY	TRBJ1-3	TRBV15	TRBD1
ASSPRQTYNSPLH	TRBJ1-6	TRBV19	-
ASSARQDSGNTIY	TRBJ1-3	TRBV10-2	-
ASSLRGSYEQY	TRBJ2-7	TRBV5-4	-
ASSNQGGRGPLH	TRBJ1-6	TRBV7-2	TRBD1